Following are 24 T cell receptor beta chains from one sample sequenced in a study of PD-1 blockade in classical Hodgkin lymphoma. The method was immunoSEQ multiplex PCR; TCRdb's version includes in-frame clones alone and lacks a portion of them. The sample contains under 25,000 clones, more than 70% of which appear only once. Time point described: cycle 4 day 1 (C4D1), after around six weeks of nivolumab. With no exception, relapse followed autologous stem cell transplantation in all patients, and brentuximab vedotin exposure varied. The input for sequencing was peripheral blood mononuclear cells (PBMCs), taken before the fourth cycle of nivolumab. These receptors all stem from a human donor with classical Hodgkin lymphoma.

The J gene is TRBJ1-5, the V gene TRBV7-2, with D perhaps TRBD1 (6 bases). The length of the CDR3 is 14 residues. Germline values: CDR1 SGHTA, CDR2 FQGNSA. V dropped 5 bases and J dropped 3 bases, with 11 bases sitting between them. Written as DNA, the CDR3 is TGTGCCAGCAGCCCTACAGGGCCCAATCAGCCCCAGCATTTT. Translation gives CASSPTGPNQPQHF.

This chain links TRBV2 with TRBJ1-2; D might be TRBD1 (5 bases). V was trimmed by 1 base and J by 5 bases, leaving 17 bases between them. CDR3 size: 16 residues. Germline V CDR1 and CDR2: SNHLY, FYNNEI. The CDR3 loop is CASSEDGPGLGYGYTF. The CDR3 bases are TGTGCCAGCAGTGAAGATGGGCCAGGGTTGGGGTATGGCTACACCTTC.

This clone is a singleton in its sample. The V gene is TRBV11-3, the J gene TRBJ1-4, with D unresolved. This CDR3 has 13 amino acids. CDR1 and CDR2 (germline): SGHNT, YENEEA. With 5 bases removed from V and 3 bases from J, the gap between germline ends came to 7 bases. The CDR3 nucleotides read TGTGCCAGCAGCCTCAATCCTAATGAAAAACTGTTTTTT. It is translated as CASSLNPNEKLFF.

The J gene is TRBJ1-5, the V gene TRBV6-5, with D possibly being TRBD1 (5 bases). Germline V gene sequence: CDR1 MNHEY, CDR2 SVGAGI. CDR3 size: 15 residues. V was trimmed by 2 bases and J by 4 bases, leaving 12 bases between them. This chain's CDR3 is CASSYGAGTNQPQHF. In nucleotides, the CDR3 is TGTGCCAGCAGTTACGGGGCGGGGACTAATCAGCCCCAGCATTTT.

V gene TRBV28 combines with J gene TRBJ2-3; 11 bases agree with TRBD2. CDR3 length: 15 amino acids. The germline V gene has CDR1 MDHEN and CDR2 SYDVKM. V shed 6 bases, J shed 3 bases, and the junction held 5 bases outside the gene matches. CDR3 nucleotides: TGTGCCAGCAGGCGGCTAGCGGGGGGTACAGATACGCAGTATTTT. Encoded protein: CASRRLAGGTDTQYF.

Only one count was recorded for this clone. This chain uses TRBV5-1 with TRBJ2-7, with 11 bases identical to TRBD2. The germline V gene has CDR1 SGHRS and CDR2 YFSETQ. Trimming at V came to 2 bases and at J to 3 bases, leaving 7 bases not matched to a gene. The CDR3 contains 16 residues. The CDR3 here is CASSLNVAGGNYEQYF. The CDR3, as DNA: TGCGCCAGCAGCTTAAATGTAGCGGGAGGGAACTACGAGCAGTACTTC.

The rearrangement joins TRBV5-6 to TRBJ1-2; TRBD1 might be the D (5 bases). CDR3 length: 13 amino acids. CDR1 and CDR2 (germline): SGHDT, YYEEEE. The V and J ends lost 0 bases and 6 bases respectively, with 9 bases between them. The CDR3 region has the DNA TGTGCCAGCAGCTTGGGAGGGGTCGATGGCTACACCTTC. Translating gives CASSLGGVDGYTF.

Only a few counts were recorded for this clone. CDR3: CASSPGGGLIEKLFF. The CDR3 bases are TGTGCCAGCAGCCCCGGGGGAGGATTAATCGAAAAACTGTTTTTT. The chain carries TRBV9 and TRBJ1-4; perhaps TRBD1 as D (5 bases). The germline gives CDR1 SGDLS, CDR2 YYNGEE. The CDR3 is 15 residues long. V shed 4 bases and J shed 8 bases, with 18 bases lying between them.

The chain couples TRBV2 to TRBJ2-5; D ambiguous. CDR3 length: 12 amino acids. Germline values: CDR1 SNHLY, CDR2 FYNNEI. Trimming cost V 7 bases and J 5 bases, with 11 bases left between them. The DNA for the CDR3 is TGTGCCAGCACGCAGAGTGGGGAGACCCAGTACTTC. This translates into CASTQSGETQYF.

V gene TRBV6-1 combines with J gene TRBJ1-3; D is perhaps TRBD1 (6 bases). V was cut by 1 base and J by 14 bases, with 15 bases left in between. CDR1 and CDR2 from the germline V gene are MNHNS and SASEGT. The CDR3 has 13 residues. CDR3 protein: CASSEGFGGLVYF. CDR3 sequence (DNA): TGTGCCAGCAGTGAAGGTTTCGGGGGCCTGGTATATTTT.

The rearrangement joins TRBV7-6 to TRBJ1-2; tentatively, D is TRBD1 (5 bases). Germline V gene lookup returns CDR1 SGHVS and CDR2 FNYEAQ. The CDR3 totals 14 residues. V shed 5 bases and J shed 4 bases, with 14 bases lying between them. The CDR3 nucleotides are TGTGCCAGCAGCCCGGGACCCTTCGCCTATGGCTACACCTTC. Amino acid sequence: CASSPGPFAYGYTF. Full variable domain (rest looked up from reference TRBV7-6 and TRBJ1-2): GAGVSQSPRYKVTKRGQDVALRCDPISGHVSLYWYRQALGQGPEFLTYFNYEAQQDKSGLPNDRFSAERPEGSISTLTIQRTEQRDSAMYRCASSPGPFAYGYTFGSGTRLTVV.

This rearrangement joins TRBV5-1 to TRBJ2-2; D is perhaps TRBD2 (7 bases). V was trimmed by 0 bases and J by 4 bases, leaving 16 bases between them. The CDR3 consists of 17 residues. Germline CDR1 is SGHRS and CDR2 is YFSETQ. The CDR3 sequence: CASSLAFAGATTGELFF. For the CDR3, the DNA is TGCGCCAGCAGCTTGGCTTTTGCGGGGGCCACCACCGGGGAGCTGTTTTTT.

The chain carries TRBV7-3 and TRBJ2-3; 12 positions match TRBD2. V was pared by 5 bases and J by 1 base, with 10 bases of the junction left unmatched. The CDR3 runs 18 residues. CDR1 is SGHTA, CDR2 FQGTGA, per germline. The chain's CDR3 is CASSKPSGRALGTDTQYF. The DNA of the CDR3 is TGTGCCAGCAGCAAGCCTAGCGGGAGGGCCCTCGGCACAGATACGCAGTATTTT.

The chain is built from TRBV5-1 and TRBJ1-2, with D uncertain. This CDR3 is built from 14 residues. Trimming pared 4 bases from V and 2 bases from J, leaving 12 bases between. CDR1 and CDR2 from the germline V gene are SGHRS and YFSETQ. The CDR3: CASSPGGVNYGYTF. The CDR3 DNA follows: TGCGCCAGCAGCCCTGGTGGGGTGAACTATGGCTACACCTTC. The full variable domain, rest sourced from reference TRBV5-1 and TRBJ1-2, is KAGVTQTPRYLIKTRGQQVTLSCSPISGHRSVSWYQQTPGQGLQFLFEYFSETQRNKGNFPGRFSGRQFSNSRSEMNVSTLELGDSALYLCASSPGGVNYGYTFGSGTRLTVV.

This clone was detected once. This chain uses TRBV7-8 with TRBJ2-2, with D hard to call. Trimming stripped 3 bases from V and 1 base from J, with 6 bases between. This CDR3 spans 14 amino acids. Germline V gene sequence: CDR1 SGHVS, CDR2 FQNEAQ. DNA for the CDR3: TGTGCCAGCAGCTTGAACCTGAACACCGGGGAGCTGTTTTTT. The encoded protein is CASSLNLNTGELFF.

This clone was recorded a few times. The V call is TRBV28, the J call TRBJ1-2; D possibly corresponds to TRBD1 (6 bases). This CDR3 has 15 amino acids. In germline, CDR1 is MDHEN, CDR2 SYDVKM. V was pared by 0 bases and J by 4 bases, with 12 bases between. The CDR3 loop reads CASSLWDRQAYGYTF. The CDR3 DNA reads as TGTGCCAGCAGTTTATGGGACAGACAAGCCTATGGCTACACCTTC.

This clone was counted a few times. This sequence joins TRBV11-2 and TRBJ2-5; D is possibly TRBD1 (6 bases). The ends were cut back, 4 bases at V and 5 bases at J, with 14 bases in the middle. The CDR3 loop spans 14 amino acids. The germline CDR1 and CDR2 sequences are SGHAT and FQNNGV. DNA for the CDR3: TGTGCCAGCAGCTCAGGGACATCGGTCGAGACCCAGTACTTC. It specifies CASSSGTSVETQYF. Filled out from reference TRBV11-2 and TRBJ2-5, the complete variable domain reads EAGVAQSPRYKIIEKRQSVAFWCNPISGHATLYWYQQILGQGPKLLIQFQNNGVVDDSQLPKDRFSAERLKGVDSTLKIQPAKLEDSAVYLCASSSGTSVETQYFGPGTRLLVL.

The chain combines TRBV11-2 with TRBJ2-1, with D perhaps given as TRBD1 or TRBD2 (5 bases each). Trimming pared 5 bases from V and 2 bases from J, leaving 16 bases between. The CDR3 consists of 16 residues. Per the germline V gene, CDR1 is SGHAT and CDR2 is FQNNGV. The DNA for the CDR3 is TGTGCCAGCAGCCACGGTTCGGGACCGACCTACAATGAGCAGTTCTTC. It is translated as CASSHGSGPTYNEQFF.

This clone was observed once. The rearrangement uses TRBV6-6 and TRBJ1-5; 7 positions agree with TRBD1. In germline, CDR1 is MNHNY, CDR2 SVGAGI (reference sequence). With 4 bases clipped from V and 0 bases from J, the junction kept 6 bases outside the gene matches. The CDR3 is 16 residues long. In DNA, the CDR3 is TGTGCCAGCAGTTTTCCGACAGGGAATAGCAATCAGCCCCAGCATTTT. This codes for CASSFPTGNSNQPQHF.

V usage is TRBV5-4 and J usage is TRBJ2-7; 8 bases match TRBD1. V shed 4 bases, J shed 0 bases, and the junction held 3 bases outside the gene matches. This CDR3 has 14 amino acids. Germline CDR1 SGHNT, CDR2 YYREEE (reference sequence). CDR3 sequence: CASSVDRGSYEQYF. The CDR3 DNA sequence: TGTGCCAGCAGCGTTGACAGGGGCTCCTACGAGCAGTACTTC.

This clone was seen more than once but under ten times. V gene TRBV11-3 combines with J gene TRBJ2-2, with 8 positions matching TRBD2. Germline V gives CDR1 SGHNT, CDR2 YENEEA. V lost 1 base and J lost 6; bases outside the gene matches: 7. This CDR3 is 16 amino acids long. The CDR3, as DNA: TGTGCCAGCAGCTTAGCCGCCGGGGGGGGGCCCGGGGAGCTGTTTTTT. It specifies CASSLAAGGGPGELFF.

A word on this clone: An end of the junction differs from the germline gene, which may be a read error. This chain uses TRBV6-5 with TRBJ2-1, with 8 bases identical to TRBD2. Germline CDR1 MNHEY, CDR2 SVGAGI. The CDR3 loop spans 14 amino acids. In DNA form, the CDR3 reads TGTGCCAGCAGTTTAGGGGTACGACTAGCGACTCTCCTCTTC. Protein product: CASSLGVRLATLLF.

The chain uses TRBV9 and TRBJ2-1; TRBD2 aligns across 10 bases. Germline V lookup: CDR1 SGDLS, CDR2 YYNGEE. CDR3 size: 15 residues. The V gene end was trimmed by 0 bases and the J gene end by 4 bases; junction bases not matched to a gene: 1. CDR3 nucleotides: TGTGCCAGCAGCGTAGGTAGCGGGGGGTACAATGAGCAGTTCTTC. Translated, it gives CASSVGSGGYNEQFF.

The chain carries TRBV9 and TRBJ2-7, with 9 bases aligning to TRBD2. This CDR3 has 14 residues. The J segment lost 2 bases and the V segment lost 3 bases, leaving 3 bases of the junction unmatched. Per germline, CDR1 SGDLS and CDR2 YYNGEE. The CDR3 reads CASSGTSDTYEQYF. In DNA form, the CDR3 reads TGTGCCAGCAGCGGGACTAGCGATACCTACGAGCAGTACTTC.